This T cell receptor (beta chain) was sequenced for a study of type 1 regulatory T cells. TCRdb re-called the reads with MiXCR, one entry per CDR3 protein. The sample consists of roughly 71,000 distinct CDR3 sequences, roughly 20% of them appearing once. CDR1 and CDR2 from the germline V gene are KGHDR and SFDVKD. This CDR3 spans 13 amino acids. Trimming removed 4 bases from V and 2 bases from J, with 7 bases in between. Notes on the study in general: Tr1 cells had a more restricted TCR repertoire than non-Tr1 cells.

In regard to this clonotype: Its antigen remains unknown.

The sequencing sample was made of cultured type 1 regulatory T (Tr1) cells, either the whole culture or a sorted fraction (not recorded which). This clonotype was obtained from a human donor in good health. The chain combines TRBV24-1 with TRBJ2-5; D remains ambiguous. The CDR3 DNA is TGTGCCACCAGTGAAGGCCCTCAAGAGACCCAGTACTTC. Encoded protein: CATSEGPQETQYF.